This T cell receptor beta chain derives from a study of shared clonotypes between healthy human individuals. Study conclusions and caveats: It was anticipated that sequencing depth would influence how many clonotypes donors shared.

Per germline, CDR1 SGHNT and CDR2 YYREEE (reference sequence). V was shortened by 3 bases and J by 1 base, with 15 bases between the two germline ends. CDR3 size: 16 residues. Concerning this clone itself: Its antigen is still unknown.

It was CD45RO-negative cells, positively selected for CCR7, that made up naive CD8 cells, with terminally differentiated effector memory CD45RA+ cells excluded. Method: immunoSEQ multiplex PCR; TCRdb's copy keeps in-frame clones and lacks some. Of some 2 million clones listed, about 95% are singletons. The clonotype was recovered from a man younger than 35 in good health. The genes are TRBV5-4 and TRBJ2-3; D gene unclear. The specimen sequenced was naive CD8+ T cells sorted from blood. Written as DNA, the CDR3 is TGTGCCAGCAGCTCAAGCTCCCTAAGTGGCACAGATACGCAGTATTTT. Translation: CASSSSSLSGTDTQYF.